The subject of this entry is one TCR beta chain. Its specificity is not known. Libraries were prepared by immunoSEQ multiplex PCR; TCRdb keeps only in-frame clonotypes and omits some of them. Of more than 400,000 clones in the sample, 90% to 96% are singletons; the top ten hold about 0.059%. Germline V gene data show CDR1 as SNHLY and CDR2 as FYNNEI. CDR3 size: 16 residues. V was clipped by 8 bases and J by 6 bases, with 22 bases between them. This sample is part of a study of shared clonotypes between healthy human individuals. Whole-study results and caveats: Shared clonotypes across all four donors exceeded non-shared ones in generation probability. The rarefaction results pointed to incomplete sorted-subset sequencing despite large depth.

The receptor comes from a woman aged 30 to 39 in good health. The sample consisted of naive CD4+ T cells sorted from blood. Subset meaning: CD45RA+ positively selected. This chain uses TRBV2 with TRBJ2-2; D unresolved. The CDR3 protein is CASGLEPDLAAGELFF. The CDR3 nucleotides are TGTGCCAGCGGCCTAGAGCCGGATCTTGCGGCCGGGGAGCTGTTTTTT. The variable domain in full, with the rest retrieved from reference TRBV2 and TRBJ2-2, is EPEVTQTPSHQVTQMGQEVILRCVPISNHLYFYWYRQILGQKVEFLVSFYNNEISEKSEIFDDQFSVERPDGSNFTLKIRSTKLEDSAMYFCASGLEPDLAAGELFFGEGSRLTVL.